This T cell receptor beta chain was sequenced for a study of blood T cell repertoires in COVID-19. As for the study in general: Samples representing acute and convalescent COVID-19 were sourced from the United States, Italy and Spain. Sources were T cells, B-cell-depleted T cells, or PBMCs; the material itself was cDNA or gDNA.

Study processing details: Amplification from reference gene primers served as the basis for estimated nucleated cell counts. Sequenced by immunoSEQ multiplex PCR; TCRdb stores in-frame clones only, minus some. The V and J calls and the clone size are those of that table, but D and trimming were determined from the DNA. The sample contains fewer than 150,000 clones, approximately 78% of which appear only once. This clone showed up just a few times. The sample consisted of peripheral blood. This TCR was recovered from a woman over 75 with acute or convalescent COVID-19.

CDR3 DNA sequence: TGTGCCAGCAGTTTATCTGCAGGGACCTACGAGCAGTACTTC. Protein product: CASSLSAGTYEQYF. The chain uses TRBV27 and TRBJ2-7; D perhaps matches TRBD1 (5 bases). Trimming left V 0 bases short and J 2 bases short, with 8 bases between. CDR3 length equals 14 residues. Per the germline V gene, CDR1 is MNHEY and CDR2 is SMNVEV (reference sequence).